These 4 T cell receptor beta chains were sequenced from one sample in a study of glioma-infiltrating T cells. The iRepertoire nested amplicon-rescue multiplex PCR amplified TCR alpha and beta CDR3s from RNA. TCRdb called the multiplex PCR reads again in MiXCR, with one record for every CDR3 protein. The sample has around 150,000 distinct CDR3 sequences; roughly two fifths are singletons. Sequencing used glioma tissue, nonneoplastic brain tissue, or PBMCs (not recorded which). These receptor sequences come from a human donor with low-grade glioma or glioblastoma, undergoing nonglioma brain surgery, or in good health (not recorded which).

This clonotype occurred a few times. This chain connects TRBV7-2 to TRBJ1-6, with a weak D call TRBD1 (5 bases). The CDR3 runs to 14 residues. Germline lookup yields CDR1 SGHTA and CDR2 FQGNSA. Deletions cut 8 bases from V and 9 bases from J, with 17 bases between. The CDR3 region has the DNA TGTGCCAGCGCCAGGAGGGGAAGAATTTCACCCCTCCACTTT. Amino acid sequence: CASARRGRISPLHF.

In this sample, this clonotype turned up a few times. The chain has TRBV3-1 and TRBJ2-3, with unresolved D. V gave up 0 bases and J gave up 5 bases, with 3 bases separating them. The CDR3 extends over 12 amino acids. The germline gives CDR1 LGHDT, CDR2 YNNKEL (reference sequence). CDR3 region: CASSQEEDTQYF. The CDR3 DNA is TGTGCCAGCAGCCAAGAGGAAGATACGCAGTATTTT.

This clonotype was picked up a small number of times. The genes are TRBV28 and TRBJ2-3; D gene uncertain. From germline, CDR1 is MDHEN and CDR2 SYDVKM. The length of the CDR3 is 16 residues. The V gene lost 3 bases and the J gene lost 3 bases, with 16 bases spanning the gap. The chain's CDR3 is CASSFPGPKRTDTQYF. The CDR3 DNA reads TGTGCCAGCAGTTTCCCGGGCCCCAAGAGGACAGATACGCAGTATTTT. The whole variable domain, filled in from reference TRBV28 and TRBJ2-3, reads DVKVTQSSRYLVKRTGEKVFLECVQDMDHENMFWYRQDPGLGLRLIYFSYDVKMKEKGDIPEGYSVSREKKERFSLILESASTNQTSMYLCASSFPGPKRTDTQYFGPGTRLTVL.

This clonotype was found a few times. The rearrangement joins TRBV4-2 to TRBJ2-3; D could derive from TRBD1 or TRBD2 (5 bases each). The CDR3 has 17 residues. V lost 0 bases and J lost 3, with 16 bases in between. CDR1 and CDR2 from the germline V gene are LGHNA and YNFKEQ. CDR3 DNA: TGTGCCAGCAGCCAAGATAGGGGACCCCAATTAACAGATACGCAGTATTTT. This translates into CASSQDRGPQLTDTQYF.